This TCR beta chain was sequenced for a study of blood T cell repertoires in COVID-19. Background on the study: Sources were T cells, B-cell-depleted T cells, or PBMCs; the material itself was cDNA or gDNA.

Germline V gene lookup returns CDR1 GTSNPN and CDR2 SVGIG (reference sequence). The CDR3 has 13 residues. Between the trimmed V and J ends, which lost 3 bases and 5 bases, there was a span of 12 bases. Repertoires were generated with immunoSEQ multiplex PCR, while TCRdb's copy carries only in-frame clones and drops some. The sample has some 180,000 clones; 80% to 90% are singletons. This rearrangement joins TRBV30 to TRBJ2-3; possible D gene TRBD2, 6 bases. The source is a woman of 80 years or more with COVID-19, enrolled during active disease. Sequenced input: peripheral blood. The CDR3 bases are TGTGCCTGGAGGCCCGGGGGTCGAGATACGCAGTATTTT. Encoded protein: CAWRPGGRDTQYF.